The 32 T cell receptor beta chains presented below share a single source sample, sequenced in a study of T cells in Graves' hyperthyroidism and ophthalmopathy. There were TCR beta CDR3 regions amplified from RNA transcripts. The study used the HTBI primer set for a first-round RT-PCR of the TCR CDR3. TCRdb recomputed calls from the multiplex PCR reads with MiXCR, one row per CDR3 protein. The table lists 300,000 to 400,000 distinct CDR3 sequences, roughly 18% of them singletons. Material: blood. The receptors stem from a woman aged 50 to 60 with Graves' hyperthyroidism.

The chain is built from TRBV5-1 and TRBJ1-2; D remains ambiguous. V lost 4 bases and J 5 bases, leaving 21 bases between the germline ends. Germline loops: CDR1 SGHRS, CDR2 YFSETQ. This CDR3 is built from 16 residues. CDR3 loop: CASSQAQPGNGYGYTF. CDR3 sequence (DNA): TGCGCCAGCAGCCAAGCCCAGCCTGGGAATGGTTATGGCTACACCTTC. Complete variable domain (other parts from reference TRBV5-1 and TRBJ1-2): KAGVTQTPRYLIKTRGQQVTLSCSPISGHRSVSWYQQTPGQGLQFLFEYFSETQRNKGNFPGRFSGRQFSNSRSEMNVSTLELGDSALYLCASSQAQPGNGYGYTFGSGTRLTVV.

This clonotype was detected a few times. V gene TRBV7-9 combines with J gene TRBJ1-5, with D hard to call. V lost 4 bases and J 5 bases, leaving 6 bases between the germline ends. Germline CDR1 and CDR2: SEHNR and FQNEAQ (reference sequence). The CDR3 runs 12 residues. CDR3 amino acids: CASSWQDQPQHF. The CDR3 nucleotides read TGTGCCAGCAGCTGGCAGGATCAGCCCCAGCATTTT.

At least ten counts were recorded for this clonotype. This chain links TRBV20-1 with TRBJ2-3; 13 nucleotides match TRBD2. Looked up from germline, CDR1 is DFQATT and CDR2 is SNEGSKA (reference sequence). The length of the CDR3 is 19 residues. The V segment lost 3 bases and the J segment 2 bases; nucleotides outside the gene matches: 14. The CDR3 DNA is TGCAGTGCTAGGGGGGGGACTAGCGGGATCGGGGGACCCACAGATACGCAGTATTTT. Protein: CSARGGTSGIGGPTDTQYF.

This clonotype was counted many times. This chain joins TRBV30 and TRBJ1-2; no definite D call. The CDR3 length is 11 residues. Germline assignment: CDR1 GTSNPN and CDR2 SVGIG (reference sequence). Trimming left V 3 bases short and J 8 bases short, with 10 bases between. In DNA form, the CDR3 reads TGTGCCTGGAGGCAAGAGGGAGGCTACACCTTC. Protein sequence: CAWRQEGGYTF.

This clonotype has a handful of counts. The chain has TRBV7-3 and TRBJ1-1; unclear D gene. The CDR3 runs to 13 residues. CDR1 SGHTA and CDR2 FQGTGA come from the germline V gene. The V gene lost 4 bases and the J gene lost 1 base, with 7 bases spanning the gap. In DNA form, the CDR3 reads TGTGCCAGCAGCTCTAGCGAGAACACTGAAGCTTTCTTT. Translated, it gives CASSSSENTEAFF.

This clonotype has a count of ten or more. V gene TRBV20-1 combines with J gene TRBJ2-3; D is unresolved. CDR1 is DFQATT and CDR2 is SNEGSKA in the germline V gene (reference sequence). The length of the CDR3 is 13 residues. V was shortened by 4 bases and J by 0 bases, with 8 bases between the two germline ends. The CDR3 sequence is CSAKRPSTDTQYF. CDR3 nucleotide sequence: TGCAGTGCTAAGCGACCTAGCACAGATACGCAGTATTTT.

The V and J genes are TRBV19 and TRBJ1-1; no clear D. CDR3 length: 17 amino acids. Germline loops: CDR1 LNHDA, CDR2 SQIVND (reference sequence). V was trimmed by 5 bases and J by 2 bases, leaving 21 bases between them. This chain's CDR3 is CASSLPPDGLSNTEAFF. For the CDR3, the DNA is TGTGCCAGTAGTTTACCTCCGGACGGATTATCAAACACTGAAGCTTTCTTT.

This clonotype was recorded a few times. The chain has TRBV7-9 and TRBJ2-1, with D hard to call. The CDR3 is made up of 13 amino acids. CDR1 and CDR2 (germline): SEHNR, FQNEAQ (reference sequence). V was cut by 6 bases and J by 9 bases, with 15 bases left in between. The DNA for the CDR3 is TGTGCCAGCAGGCTACCTGAAAAGCCTGAGCAGTTCTTC. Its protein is CASRLPEKPEQFF.

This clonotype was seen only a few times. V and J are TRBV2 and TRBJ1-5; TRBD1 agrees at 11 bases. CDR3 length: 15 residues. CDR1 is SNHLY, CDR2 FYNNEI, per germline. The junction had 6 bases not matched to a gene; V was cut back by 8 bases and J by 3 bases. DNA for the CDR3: TGTGCCAGCCGGACAGGGGGCTATCTCAATCAGCCCCAGCATTTT. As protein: CASRTGGYLNQPQHF.

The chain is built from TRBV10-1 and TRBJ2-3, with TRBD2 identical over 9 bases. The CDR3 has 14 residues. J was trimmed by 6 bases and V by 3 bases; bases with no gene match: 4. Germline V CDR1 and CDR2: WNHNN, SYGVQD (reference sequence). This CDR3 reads CASSEAGGGDTQYF. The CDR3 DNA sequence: TGCGCCAGCAGTGAAGCGGGAGGTGGGGATACGCAGTATTTT.

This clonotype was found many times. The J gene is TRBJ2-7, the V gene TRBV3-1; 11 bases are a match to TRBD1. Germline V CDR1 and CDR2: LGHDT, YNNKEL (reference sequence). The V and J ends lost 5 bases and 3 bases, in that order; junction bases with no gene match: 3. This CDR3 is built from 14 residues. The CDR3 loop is CASSTGTGGYEQYF. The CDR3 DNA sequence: TGTGCCAGCAGCACCGGGACAGGGGGCTACGAGCAGTACTTC.

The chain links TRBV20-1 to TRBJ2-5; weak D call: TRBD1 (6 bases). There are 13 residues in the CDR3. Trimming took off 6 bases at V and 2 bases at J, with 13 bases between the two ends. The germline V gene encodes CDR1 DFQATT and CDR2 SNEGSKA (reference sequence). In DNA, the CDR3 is TGCAGTGCCCTCCGGACAGCGCAAGAGACCCAGTACTTC. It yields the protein CSALRTAQETQYF.

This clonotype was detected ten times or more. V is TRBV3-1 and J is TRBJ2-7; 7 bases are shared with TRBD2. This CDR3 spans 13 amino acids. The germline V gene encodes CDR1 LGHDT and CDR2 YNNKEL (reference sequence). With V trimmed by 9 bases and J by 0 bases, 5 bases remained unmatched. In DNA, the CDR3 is TGTGCCAGTAAGCGGGATAGCTCCTACGAGCAGTACTTC. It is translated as CASKRDSSYEQYF.

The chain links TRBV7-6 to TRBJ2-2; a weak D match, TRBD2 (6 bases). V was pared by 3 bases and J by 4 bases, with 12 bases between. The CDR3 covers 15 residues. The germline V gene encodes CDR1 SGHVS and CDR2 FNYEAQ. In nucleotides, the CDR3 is TGTGCCAGCAGCTTTCGGGGGATAGGCACCGGGGAGCTGTTTTTT. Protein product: CASSFRGIGTGELFF.

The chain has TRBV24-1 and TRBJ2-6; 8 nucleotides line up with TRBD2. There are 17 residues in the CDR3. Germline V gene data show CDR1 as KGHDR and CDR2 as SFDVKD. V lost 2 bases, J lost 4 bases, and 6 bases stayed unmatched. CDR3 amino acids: CATSDSREGTGANVLTF. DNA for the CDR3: TGTGCCACCAGTGATTCCCGGGAGGGAACCGGGGCCAACGTCCTGACTTTC.

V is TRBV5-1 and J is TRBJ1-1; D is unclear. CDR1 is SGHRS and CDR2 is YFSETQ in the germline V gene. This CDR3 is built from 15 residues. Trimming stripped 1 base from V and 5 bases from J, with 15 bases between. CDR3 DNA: TGCGCCAGCAGCTTGAGGGTCTCGGGTGGGACTGAAGCTTTCTTT. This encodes CASSLRVSGGTEAFF.

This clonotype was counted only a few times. The CDR3 sequence is CASSLFRAGNNSPLHF. CDR3 DNA sequence: TGTGCCAGCAGCTTATTTCGGGCTGGAAATAATTCACCCCTCCACTTT. The V gene is TRBV7-9, the J gene TRBJ1-6; no definite D call. The CDR3 is 16 residues long. Trimming removed 2 bases from V and 5 bases from J, with 13 bases in between. Germline V gene lookup returns CDR1 SEHNR and CDR2 FQNEAQ (reference sequence).

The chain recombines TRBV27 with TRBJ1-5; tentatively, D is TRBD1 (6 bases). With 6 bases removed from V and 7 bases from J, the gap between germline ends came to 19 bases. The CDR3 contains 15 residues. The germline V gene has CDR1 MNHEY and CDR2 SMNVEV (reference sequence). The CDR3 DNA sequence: TGTGCCAGCAGCTTAACAGGGACGGGGTTCCAGCCCCAGCATTTT. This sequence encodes CASSLTGTGFQPQHF.

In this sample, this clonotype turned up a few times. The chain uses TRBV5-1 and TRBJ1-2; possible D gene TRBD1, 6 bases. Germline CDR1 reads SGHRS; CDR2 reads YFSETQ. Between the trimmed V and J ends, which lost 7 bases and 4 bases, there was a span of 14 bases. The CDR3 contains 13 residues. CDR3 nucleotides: TGCGCCAGCGGAAACAGGGATGGCTATGGCTACACCTTC. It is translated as CASGNRDGYGYTF. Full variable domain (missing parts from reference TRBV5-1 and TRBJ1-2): KAGVTQTPRYLIKTRGQQVTLSCSPISGHRSVSWYQQTPGQGLQFLFEYFSETQRNKGNFPGRFSGRQFSNSRSEMNVSTLELGDSALYLCASGNRDGYGYTFGSGTRLTVV.

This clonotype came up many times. The CDR3 DNA is TGCGCCAGCAGCTTGGATGGGACCTACGAGCAGTACTTC. Translated: CASSLDGTYEQYF. The J gene is TRBJ2-7, the V gene TRBV5-1; D remains ambiguous. Germline CDR1 reads SGHRS; CDR2 reads YFSETQ. The ends were cut back, 0 bases at V and 2 bases at J, with 6 bases in the middle. The CDR3 totals 13 residues.

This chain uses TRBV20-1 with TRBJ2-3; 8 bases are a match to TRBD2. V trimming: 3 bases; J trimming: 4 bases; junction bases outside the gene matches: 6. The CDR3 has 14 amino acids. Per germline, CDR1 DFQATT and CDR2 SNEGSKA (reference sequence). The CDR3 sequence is CSASKAGEADTQYF. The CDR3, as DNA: TGCAGTGCTAGTAAAGCGGGAGAGGCAGATACGCAGTATTTT.

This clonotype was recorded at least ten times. The CDR3 is CASSPGTGSMTDTQYF. As DNA, the CDR3 is TGTGCCAGCAGCCCCGGGACAGGGAGTATGACAGATACGCAGTATTTT. The chain couples TRBV11-3 to TRBJ2-3; the match to TRBD1 covers 9 bases. The germline CDR1 and CDR2 sequences are SGHNT and YENEEA. The trim removed 5 bases at V and 3 bases at J, leaving 9 bases unmatched. The CDR3 loop spans 16 amino acids.

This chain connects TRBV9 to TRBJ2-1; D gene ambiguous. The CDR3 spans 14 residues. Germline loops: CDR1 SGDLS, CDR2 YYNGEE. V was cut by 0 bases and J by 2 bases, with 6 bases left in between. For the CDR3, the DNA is TGTGCCAGCAGCGTAGACCCCACCTACAATGAGCAGTTCTTC. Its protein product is CASSVDPTYNEQFF.

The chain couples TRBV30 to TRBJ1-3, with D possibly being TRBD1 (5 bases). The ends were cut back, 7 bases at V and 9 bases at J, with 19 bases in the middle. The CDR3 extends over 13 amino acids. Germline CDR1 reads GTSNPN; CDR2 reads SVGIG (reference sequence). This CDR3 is CALHGTVRGTIYF. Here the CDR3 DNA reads TGTGCCTTACATGGGACTGTACGAGGCACCATATATTTT.

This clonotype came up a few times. The CDR3 protein is CASSQDRGGTDTQYF. CDR3 nucleotides: TGTGCCAGCAGCCAAGACCGGGGCGGCACAGATACGCAGTATTTT. This sequence joins TRBV4-2 and TRBJ2-3, with D perhaps matching TRBD1 or TRBD2 (5 bases each). The V gene's germline CDR1 is LGHNA and CDR2 YNFKEQ. The CDR3 runs 15 residues. The V gene lost 0 bases and the J gene lost 1 base, with 8 bases spanning the gap.

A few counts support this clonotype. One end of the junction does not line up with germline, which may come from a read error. The CDR3 DNA sequence: TGTGCTAGCAGCGACAGGGCGCGACAGGAGCAGTTCTTC. Translating it yields CASSDRARQEQFF. This chain joins TRBV7-7 and TRBJ2-1; 7 bases align to TRBD1. Germline V gene lookup returns CDR1 SSHAT and CDR2 FNYEAQ (reference sequence). This CDR3 region has 13 residues.

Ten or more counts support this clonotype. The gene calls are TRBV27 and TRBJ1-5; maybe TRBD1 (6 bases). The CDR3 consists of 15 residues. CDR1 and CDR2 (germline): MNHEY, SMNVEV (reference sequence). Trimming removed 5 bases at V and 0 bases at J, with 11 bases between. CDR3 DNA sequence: TGTGCCAGCAGTCCGACAGGTTATAGCAATCAGCCCCAGCATTTT. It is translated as CASSPTGYSNQPQHF.

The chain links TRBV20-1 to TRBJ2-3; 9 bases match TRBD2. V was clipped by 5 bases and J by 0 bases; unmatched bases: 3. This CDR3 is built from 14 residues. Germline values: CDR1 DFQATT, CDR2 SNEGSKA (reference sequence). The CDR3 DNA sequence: TGCAGTGCTCATACTAGCGGGAGCACAGATACGCAGTATTTT. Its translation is CSAHTSGSTDTQYF.

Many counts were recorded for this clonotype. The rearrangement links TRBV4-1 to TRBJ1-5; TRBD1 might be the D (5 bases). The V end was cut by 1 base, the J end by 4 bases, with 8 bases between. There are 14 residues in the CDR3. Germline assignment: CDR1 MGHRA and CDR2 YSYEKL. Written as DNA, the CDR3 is TGCGCCAGCAGCCAAGGGGGGAAAAATCAGCCCCAGCATTTT. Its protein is CASSQGGKNQPQHF.

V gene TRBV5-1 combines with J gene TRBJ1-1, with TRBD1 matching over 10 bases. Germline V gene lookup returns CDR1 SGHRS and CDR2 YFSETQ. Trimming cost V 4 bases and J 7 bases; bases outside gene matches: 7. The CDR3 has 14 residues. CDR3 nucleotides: TGCGCCAGCAGCGAGGGACAGGGGCTTGGTGAAGCTTTCTTT. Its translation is CASSEGQGLGEAFF.

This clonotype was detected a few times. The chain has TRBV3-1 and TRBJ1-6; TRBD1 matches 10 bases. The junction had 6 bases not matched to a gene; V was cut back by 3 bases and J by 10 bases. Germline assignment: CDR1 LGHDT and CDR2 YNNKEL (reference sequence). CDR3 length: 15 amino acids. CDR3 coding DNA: TGTGCCAGCAGCCAGGGGACAGGGGACGGATCACCCCTCCACTTT. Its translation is CASSQGTGDGSPLHF.

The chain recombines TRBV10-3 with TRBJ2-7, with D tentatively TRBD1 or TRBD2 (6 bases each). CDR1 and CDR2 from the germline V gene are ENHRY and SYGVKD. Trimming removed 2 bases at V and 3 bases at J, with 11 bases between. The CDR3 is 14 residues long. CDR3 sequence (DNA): TGTGCCATCAGTGAGCGTGGAGGGGGCTACGAGCAGTACGTC. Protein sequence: CAISERGGGYEQYV.